This section outlines one T cell receptor beta chain sequence together with its context. TCRdb keeps only in-frame clones here, not all; method: immunoSEQ multiplex PCR. The sample holds roughly 30,000 clones, about 85% seen once. The germline V gene has CDR1 KGHDR and CDR2 SFDVKD. The CDR3 extends over 17 amino acids. V was trimmed by 8 bases and J by 4 bases, leaving 25 bases between them. This entry comes from a study of tissue T cells after allogeneic stem cell transplantation. The source is a woman aged 18 to 55 who later had graft-versus-host disease after an allogeneic stem cell transplant. The sequences come from blood, collected before transplantation. The chain couples TRBV24-1 to TRBJ1-2; D is possibly TRBD1 (5 bases). This chain's CDR3 is CATMGVALTRARYGYTF. The CDR3 DNA is TGTGCCACCATGGGGGTTGCACTGACTCGGGCTCGCTATGGCTACACCTTC.